These 14 T cell receptor beta chains were all obtained from the same sample, sequenced in a study of shared clonotypes between healthy human individuals. Repertoires were generated with immunoSEQ multiplex PCR, while TCRdb's copy carries only in-frame clones and drops some. Of a few hundred thousand clones in the sample, about nine tenths were seen once. The sequenced material came from memory CD8+ T cells sorted from blood. Documented subset: CD45RO+ cells pooled with CCR7-negative TemRA cells. These receptors were obtained from a man younger than 30 in good health.

This chain uses TRBV5-1 with TRBJ2-2; no firm D call. The CDR3 extends over 15 amino acids. Germline V gene data show CDR1 as SGHRS and CDR2 as YFSETQ. The ends were cut back, 0 bases at V and 2 bases at J, with 8 bases in the middle. CDR3 sequence reads: CASSLGPDNTGELFF. CDR3 coding DNA: TGCGCCAGCAGCTTGGGGCCCGATAACACCGGGGAGCTGTTTTTT.

The genes are TRBV4-1 and TRBJ2-7; TRBD2 matches 13 bases. Germline V gene sequence: CDR1 MGHRA, CDR2 YSYEKL. The CDR3 loop spans 15 amino acids. Losses at the gene ends were 4 bases for V and 2 bases for J; bases not matched to a gene: 2. This CDR3 reads CASSPGLAGAYEQYF. In DNA, the CDR3 is TGCGCCAGCAGCCCAGGACTAGCGGGAGCCTACGAGCAGTACTTC.

This rearrangement joins TRBV27 to TRBJ2-2; D call uncertain. The germline V gene encodes CDR1 MNHEY and CDR2 SMNVEV (reference sequence). The length of the CDR3 is 12 residues. Trimming removed 10 bases at V and 6 bases at J, with 12 bases between. The CDR3 sequence is CATGWTAGELFF. CDR3 nucleotide sequence: TGTGCCACTGGATGGACGGCCGGGGAGCTGTTTTTT.

The V gene is TRBV28, the J gene TRBJ1-3; the D gene is possibly TRBD1 (6 bases). CDR1 and CDR2 from the germline V gene are MDHEN and SYDVKM. Trimming removed 5 bases from V and 4 bases from J, with 12 bases in between. This CDR3 is 14 amino acids long. DNA for the CDR3: TGTGCCAGCAGTGAGACAGGCTTGGGAAACACCATATATTTT. It yields the protein CASSETGLGNTIYF.

This sequence joins TRBV2 and TRBJ2-7, with TRBD2 matching over 8 bases. The V gene's germline CDR1 is SNHLY and CDR2 FYNNEI. This CDR3 contains 14 residues. The V gene end was trimmed by 4 bases and the J gene end by 4 bases; junction bases not matched to a gene: 6. In DNA form, the CDR3 reads TGTGCCAGCAGTGTTCTAGCGGGCGGGTACGAGCAGTACTTC. As protein: CASSVLAGGYEQYF.

V usage is TRBV11-2 and J usage is TRBJ2-5; 8 bases fit TRBD1. Germline V gene sequence: CDR1 SGHAT, CDR2 FQNNGV. V shed 1 base, J shed 5 bases, and the junction held 9 bases outside the gene matches. This CDR3 has 16 amino acids. This CDR3 reads CASSLGAGTGWETQYF. CDR3 sequence (DNA): TGTGCCAGCAGCTTAGGTGCGGGGACAGGTTGGGAGACCCAGTACTTC.

The rearrangement uses TRBV5-6 and TRBJ1-2; TRBD1 is a possible D gene (6 bases). V dropped 5 bases and J dropped 7 bases, with 18 bases sitting between them. The CDR3 covers 14 residues. Per the germline V gene, CDR1 is SGHDT and CDR2 is YYEEEE. This CDR3 reads CASSVAGAAVGYTF. CDR3 DNA: TGTGCCAGCAGTGTGGCAGGGGCCGCGGTTGGCTACACCTTC.

The chain employs TRBV4-1 and TRBJ2-7; TRBD2 aligns across 9 bases. Unmatched junction bases numbered 7, after V lost 0 bases and J lost 7 bases. This CDR3 has 15 amino acids. Germline V gene sequence: CDR1 MGHRA, CDR2 YSYEKL. The CDR3 loop reads CASSQDSSGRLEQYF. The DNA of the CDR3 is TGCGCCAGCAGCCAAGATTCCAGCGGGAGGCTTGAGCAGTACTTC.

The J gene is TRBJ1-5, the V gene TRBV28, with D perhaps matching TRBD1 (5 bases). This CDR3 has 12 amino acids. V lost 6 bases, J lost 12 bases, and 15 bases lay in between. Germline lookup yields CDR1 MDHEN and CDR2 SYDVKM. The CDR3 nucleotides read TGTGCCAGCAGCCTATGGCCGGGGCACCAGCATTTT. Amino acid sequence: CASSLWPGHQHF.

The CDR3, as DNA: TGTGCCAGCAGCCTGATCTTCTCTGGGGCCAACGTCCTGACTTTC. Its protein is CASSLIFSGANVLTF. The J gene is TRBJ2-6, the V gene TRBV27, with D unclear. CDR1 and CDR2 from the germline V gene are MNHEY and SMNVEV (reference sequence). Trimming took off 6 bases at V and 0 bases at J, with 9 bases between the two ends. The CDR3 spans 15 residues.

Details on this clone: This specimen includes other DNA sequences encoding the same CDR3. The rearrangement uses TRBV10-2 and TRBJ1-6; D remains unclear. V lost 4 bases and J 7 bases, leaving 11 bases between the germline ends. Germline-derived CDR1 and CDR2 are WSHSY and SAAADI. The CDR3 runs 14 residues. CDR3 DNA: TGCGCCAGCAGTGTTGACCGCTCAAATTCACCCCTCCACTTT. It translates to CASSVDRSNSPLHF.

V usage is TRBV7-9 and J usage is TRBJ2-7; TRBD2 matches at 13 bases. CDR1 SEHNR and CDR2 FQNEAQ come from the germline V gene (reference sequence). The CDR3 is 15 residues long. The J segment lost 5 bases and the V segment lost 5 bases, leaving 6 bases of the junction unmatched. CDR3 in amino acids: CASSPQTSGGHEQYF. CDR3 in DNA: TGTGCCAGCAGCCCCCAGACTAGCGGGGGGCACGAGCAGTACTTC.

In nucleotides, the CDR3 is TGTGCCAGCAGCGCGGCGGGCGCGTATAGCAATCAGCCCCAGCATTTT. Protein: CASSAAGAYSNQPQHF. The chain links TRBV28 to TRBJ1-5; no firm D call. Per the germline V gene, CDR1 is MDHEN and CDR2 is SYDVKM. This CDR3 contains 16 residues. V lost 6 bases and J lost 0, with 15 bases in between. The full variable domain, completed using reference TRBV28 and TRBJ1-5, is DVKVTQSSRYLVKRTGEKVFLECVQDMDHENMFWYRQDPGLGLRLIYFSYDVKMKEKGDIPEGYSVSREKKERFSLILESASTNQTSMYLCASSAAGAYSNQPQHFGDGTRLSIL.

The V call is TRBV9, the J call TRBJ2-1, with TRBD1 matching over 11 bases. CDR1 SGDLS and CDR2 YYNGEE come from the germline V gene. This CDR3 has 15 amino acids. V gave up 3 bases and J gave up 5 bases; unmatched junction bases: 4. The CDR3 loop is CASSDPGQGDNEQFF. Here the CDR3 DNA reads TGTGCCAGCAGCGATCCGGGACAGGGGGACAATGAGCAGTTCTTC.